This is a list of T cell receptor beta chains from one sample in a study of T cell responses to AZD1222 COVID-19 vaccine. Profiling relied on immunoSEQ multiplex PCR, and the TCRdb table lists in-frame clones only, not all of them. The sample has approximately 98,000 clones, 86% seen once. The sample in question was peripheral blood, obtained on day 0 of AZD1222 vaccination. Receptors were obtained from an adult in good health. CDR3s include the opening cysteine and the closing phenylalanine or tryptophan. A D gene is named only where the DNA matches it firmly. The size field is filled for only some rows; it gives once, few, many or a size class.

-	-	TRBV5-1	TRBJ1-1	CASSLTGRTEAFF	TGCGCCAGCAGCTTAACAGGGAGGACTGAAGCTTTCTTT
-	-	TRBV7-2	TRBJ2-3	CASSAGPITDTQYF	TGTGCCAGCAGCGCGGGACCAATCACAGATACGCAGTATTTT
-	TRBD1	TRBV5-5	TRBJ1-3	CASSFSQGAGNTIYF	TGTGCCAGCAGCTTTAGCCAGGGGGCTGGAAACACCATATATTTT
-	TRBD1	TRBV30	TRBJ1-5	CAWSVAQGAQPQHF	TGTGCCTGGAGTGTAGCCCAGGGGGCTCAGCCCCAGCATTTT
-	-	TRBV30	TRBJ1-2	CAWSDTNYGYTF	TGTGCCTGGAGCGACACCAACTATGGCTACACCTTC
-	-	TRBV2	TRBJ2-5	CASSEQRETQYF	TGTGCCAGCAGTGAACAGCGGGAGACCCAGTACTTC
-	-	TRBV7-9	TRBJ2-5	CASSWGWETQYF	TGTGCCAGCAGCTGGGGATGGGAGACCCAGTACTTC
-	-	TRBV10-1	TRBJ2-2	CASSEGRGNTGELFF	TGCGCCAGCAGTGAGGGCAGGGGGAACACCGGGGAGCTGTTTTTT
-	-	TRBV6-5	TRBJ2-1	CASSYRPTGYYNEQFF	TGTGCCAGCAGTTACAGGCCCACGGGGTATTACAATGAGCAGTTCTTC
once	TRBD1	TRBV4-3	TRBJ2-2	CASEKGTGPTGELFF	TGCGCCAGCGAAAAGGGGACAGGCCCCACCGGGGAGCTGTTTTTT
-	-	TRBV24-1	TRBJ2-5	CATSDLYGDYQETQYF	TGTGCCACCAGTGATTTGTACGGGGACTACCAAGAGACCCAGTACTTC
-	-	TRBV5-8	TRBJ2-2	CASSLDFVGELFF	TGTGCCAGCAGCTTGGATTTCGTCGGGGAGCTGTTTTTT
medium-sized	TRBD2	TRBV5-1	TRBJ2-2	CASSLSTSGGGGELFF	TGCGCCAGCAGCTTGTCGACTAGCGGGGGTGGCGGGGAGCTGTTTTTT
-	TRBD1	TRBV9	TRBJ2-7	CASSTGQGPLYEQYF	TGTGCCAGCAGCACCGGACAGGGACCCCTCTACGAGCAGTACTTC
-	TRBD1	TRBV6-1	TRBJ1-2	CASSPPRTGYGYTF	TGTGCCAGCAGTCCCCCCCGGACAGGCTATGGCTACACCTTC
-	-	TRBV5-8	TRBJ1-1	CASSSYTGSVVFAEAFF	TGTGCCAGCAGCTCCTACACAGGGTCGGTCGTATTTGCTGAAGCTTTCTTT
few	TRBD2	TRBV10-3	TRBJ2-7	CATRSGGGSSYEQYF	TGTGCCACAAGAAGCGGGGGGGGCAGCTCCTACGAGCAGTACTTC
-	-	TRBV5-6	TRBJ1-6	CASSWGTANSPLHF	TGTGCCAGCAGCTGGGGGACGGCCAATTCACCCCTCCACTTT
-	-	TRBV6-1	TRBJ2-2	CASSERPIYTGELFF	TGTGCCAGCAGTGAACGTCCGATTTACACCGGGGAGCTGTTTTTT
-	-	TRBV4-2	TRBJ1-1	CASSQEETMNTEAFF	TGTGCCAGCAGCCAAGAGGAGACCATGAACACTGAAGCTTTCTTT
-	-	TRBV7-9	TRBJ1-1	CASSLVSGWNTEAFF	TGTGCCAGCAGCTTAGTGTCCGGGTGGAACACTGAAGCTTTCTTT
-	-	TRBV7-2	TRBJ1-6	CASSLGGSTNSPLHF	TGTGCCAGCAGCTTAGGGGGCAGCACTAATTCACCCCTCCACTTT
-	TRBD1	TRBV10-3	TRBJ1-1	CAISKGQGQNTEAFF	TGTGCCATCAGTAAGGGACAGGGCCAGAACACTGAAGCTTTCTTT
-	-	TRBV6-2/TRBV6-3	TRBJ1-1	CASSYSTRTDEAFF	TGTGCCAGCAGTTACTCTACGCGGACCGATGAAGCTTTCTTT
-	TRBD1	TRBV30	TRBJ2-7	CAWSAGGFAYEQYF	TGTGCCTGGAGTGCAGGGGGCTTTGCCTACGAGCAGTACTTC
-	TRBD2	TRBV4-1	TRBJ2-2	CASSPVLAGGGTGELFF	TGCGCCAGCAGCCCCGTACTAGCGGGGGGGGGCACCGGGGAGCTGTTTTTT
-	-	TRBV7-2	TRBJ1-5	CASSPTLGSNQPQHF	TGTGCCAGCAGCCCAACCTTGGGGTCCAATCAGCCCCAGCATTTT
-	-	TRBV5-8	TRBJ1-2	CASSLVLTGSNYGYTF	TGTGCCAGCAGCTTGGTTTTGACAGGTTCTAACTATGGCTACACCTTC
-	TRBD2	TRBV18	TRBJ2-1	CASSPPSGGANYNEQFF	TGTGCCAGCTCACCACCGAGCGGGGGGGCCAATTACAATGAGCAGTTCTTC
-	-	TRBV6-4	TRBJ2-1	CASSERGAYNEQFF	TGTGCCAGCAGTGAACGGGGGGCGTACAATGAGCAGTTCTTC
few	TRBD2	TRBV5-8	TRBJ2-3	CASPKGLAGGHTDTQYF	TGTGCCAGCCCTAAGGGACTAGCGGGGGGCCACACAGATACGCAGTATTTT
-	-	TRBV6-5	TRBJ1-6	CASSRQPMSDSPLHF	TGTGCCAGCAGTCGTCAACCAATGTCGGATTCACCCCTCCACTTT
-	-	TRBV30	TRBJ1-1	CASTGFREAFF	TGTGCCTCAACAGGGTTCAGGGAAGCTTTCTTT
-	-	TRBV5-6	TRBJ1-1	CASSLDRLNTEAFF	TGTGCCAGCAGCCTGGACAGACTGAACACTGAAGCTTTCTTT
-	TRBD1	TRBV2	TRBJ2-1	CASSEFVGQTNNEQFF	TGTGCCAGCAGTGAGTTCGTGGGACAGACTAACAATGAGCAGTTCTTC
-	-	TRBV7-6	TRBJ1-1	CASSAQTGAGAFF	TGTGCCAGCAGCGCGCAAACTGGGGCCGGAGCTTTCTTT
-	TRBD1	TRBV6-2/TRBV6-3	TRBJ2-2	CASSLGQGSYAGELFF	TGTGCCAGCAGTCTCGGACAGGGGTCTTATGCCGGGGAGCTGTTTTTT
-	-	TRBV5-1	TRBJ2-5	CASSFLTEPQETQYF	TGCGCCAGCAGCTTTTTAACAGAACCGCAAGAGACCCAGTACTTC
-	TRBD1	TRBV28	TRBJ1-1	CASSGYRGEDTEAFF	TGTGCCAGCAGTGGGTACAGGGGGGAGGACACTGAAGCTTTCTTT
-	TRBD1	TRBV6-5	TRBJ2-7	CASRPGQAYEQYF	TGTGCCAGCAGACCCGGACAGGCCTACGAGCAGTACTTC
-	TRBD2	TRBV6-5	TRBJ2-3	CASWGGGTDTQYF	TGTGCCAGTTGGGGGGGTGGGACAGATACGCAGTATTTT
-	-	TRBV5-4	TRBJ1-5	CASSIGGNQPQHF	TGTGCCAGCAGCATAGGGGGCAATCAGCCCCAGCATTTT
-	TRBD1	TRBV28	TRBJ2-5	CASSSYRGRETQYF	TGTGCCAGCAGTTCTTACAGGGGCCGGGAGACCCAGTACTTC
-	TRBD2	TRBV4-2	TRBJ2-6	CASRDGLAGGDGANVLTF	TGTGCCAGCAGAGATGGACTAGCGGGGGGCGATGGGGCCAACGTCCTGACTTTC
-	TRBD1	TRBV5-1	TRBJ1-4	CASSEGTGLKLFF	TGCGCCAGCAGCGAGGGGACAGGGCTAAAACTGTTTTTT
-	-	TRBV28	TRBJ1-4	CASSGVGLGEKLFF	TGTGCCAGCAGTGGGGTCGGGCTAGGTGAAAAACTGTTTTTT
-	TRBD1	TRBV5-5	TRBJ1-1	CASSTTGGSTEAFF	TGTGCCAGCAGTACCACAGGGGGGAGTACTGAAGCTTTCTTT
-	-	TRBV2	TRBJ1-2	CASYRVPNYGYTF	TGTGCCAGCTATCGAGTTCCTAACTATGGCTACACCTTC
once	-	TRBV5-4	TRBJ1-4	CASNIQGGGEKLFF	TGTGCCAGCAACATACAGGGCGGGGGTGAAAAACTGTTTTTT
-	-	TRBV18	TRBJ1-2	CASSPREGDGYTF	TGTGCCAGCTCACCTCGGGAGGGGGACGGCTACACCTTC
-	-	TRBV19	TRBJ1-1	CASSPGQSNTEAFF	TGTGCCAGTAGTCCCGGACAGTCGAACACTGAAGCTTTCTTT
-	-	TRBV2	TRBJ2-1	CASGRQYNEQFF	TGTGCCAGCGGAAGACAGTACAATGAGCAGTTCTTC
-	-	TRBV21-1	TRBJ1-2	CASSKIQGAHGYTF	TGTGCCAGCAGCAAAATTCAGGGGGCCCATGGCTACACCTTC
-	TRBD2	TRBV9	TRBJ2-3	CASSLGLAGTDTQYF	TGTGCCAGCAGCCTGGGACTAGCGGGCACAGATACGCAGTATTTT
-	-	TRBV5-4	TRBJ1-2	CASRYVGERGYTF	TGTGCCAGCAGATATGTGGGGGAGAGGGGCTACACCTTC
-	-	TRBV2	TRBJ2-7	CASTEGLLRSVEQYF	TGTGCCAGCACAGAAGGACTCTTACGCTCGGTCGAGCAGTACTTC
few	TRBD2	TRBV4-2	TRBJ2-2	CASSQENLGSGANTGELFF	TGTGCCAGCAGCCAAGAGAACCTGGGAAGCGGGGCGAACACCGGGGAGCTGTTTTTT